The 27 T cell receptor beta chains in this list originate from one sample, sequenced in a study of persistence of HIV-infected CD4 T cells. The libraries were made with immunoSEQ version 4 in survey mode. Some clones are missing from TCRdb's copy, which holds only in-frame ones; the method was immunoSEQ multiplex PCR. Of around 13,000 clones detected, about 72% appear once; the ten largest clones hold about 18%. Lysates of CMV-infected fibroblasts at 10 ug/mL stimulated these cells. Responding CD4+ T cells were sorted by upregulation of both CD40 ligand and CD69. Their target antigens are unknown. Material: CD4+ T cells sorted from PBMCs after roughly 19-hour stimulation, obtained from a patient who received antiretroviral therapy. These receptors were collected from an adult man with HIV who was CMV-seropositive.

The V and J genes are TRBV19 and TRBJ1-5, with 9 bases aligning to TRBD1. CDR3 length: 15 amino acids. CDR1 is LNHDA, CDR2 SQIVND, per germline (reference sequence). Trimming took 2 bases from V and 4 from J; bases not matched to a gene: 3. Written as DNA, the CDR3 is TGTGCCAGTAGTATACGCGGACAGGGGAATCAGCCCCAGCATTTT. Amino acids: CASSIRGQGNQPQHF.

The CDR3 DNA sequence: TGTGCCAGCAGCTCGGACAGGGCAGGAGGTCAGCCCCAGCATTTT. Its translation is CASSSDRAGGQPQHF. The rearrangement uses TRBV7-2 and TRBJ1-5, with TRBD1 matching 8 bases. J lost 6 bases, V lost 4 bases, and 8 bases had no gene match. This CDR3 comprises 15 residues. The germline V gene encodes CDR1 SGHTA and CDR2 FQGNSA.

The V call is TRBV7-3, the J call TRBJ2-1; 7 bases fit TRBD2. The V gene end was trimmed by 2 bases and the J gene end by 2 bases; junction bases not matched to a gene: 0. This CDR3 contains 14 residues. Germline loops: CDR1 SGHTA, CDR2 FQGTGA. CDR3 bases: TGTGCCAGCAGCTTAGGACTAGCCTACAATGAGCAGTTCTTC. It is translated as CASSLGLAYNEQFF. Full variable domain (rest looked up from reference TRBV7-3 and TRBJ2-1): GAGVSQTPSNKVTEKGKYVELRCDPISGHTALYWYRQSLGQGPEFLIYFQGTGAADDSGLPNDRFFAVRPEGSVSTLKIQRTERGDSAVYLCASSLGLAYNEQFFGPGTRLTVL.

The rearrangement links TRBV6-5 to TRBJ1-1; D gene uncertain. CDR3 size: 13 residues. The V gene lost 5 bases and the J gene lost 4 bases, with 11 bases spanning the gap. The germline gives CDR1 MNHEY, CDR2 SVGAGI. In nucleotides, the CDR3 is TGTGCCAGCAGTACCGGGTTGGGCACTGAAGCTTTCTTT. Residues: CASSTGLGTEAFF.

The chain joins TRBV7-2 to TRBJ2-7, with TRBD1 identical over 7 bases. The CDR3 contains 13 residues. Trimming cost V 1 base and J 5 bases; bases outside gene matches: 2. Germline V CDR1 and CDR2: SGHTA, FQGNSA. CDR3 coding DNA: TGTGCCAGCAGCTTAGAAGGGGGCCACGAGCAGTACTTC. Translated: CASSLEGGHEQYF.

This clone was counted only a few times. The chain is built from TRBV10-1 and TRBJ2-3; 12 positions agree with TRBD2. CDR1 is WNHNN, CDR2 SYGVQD, per germline (reference sequence). With V trimmed by 4 bases and J by 4 bases, 15 bases remained unmatched. The CDR3 is 19 residues long. As DNA, the CDR3 is TGCGCCAGCAGTGGACTGACTAGCGGGGGCTTATCGCGGTCAGATACGCAGTATTTT. This codes for CASSGLTSGGLSRSDTQYF.

The chain is built from TRBV19 and TRBJ1-4, with D perhaps TRBD1 (5 bases). V was shortened by 0 bases and J by 9 bases, with 17 bases between the two germline ends. The CDR3 runs 16 residues. Germline values: CDR1 LNHDA, CDR2 SQIVND (reference sequence). CDR3 coding DNA: TGTGCCAGTAGTATAGATTCTGGGACCGTCGCAAAAAAACTGTTTTTT. This gives the protein CASSIDSGTVAKKLFF.

This chain links TRBV7-2 with TRBJ2-3, with 8 positions matching TRBD1. Germline V gene lookup returns CDR1 SGHTA and CDR2 FQGNSA. The CDR3 totals 16 residues. With 3 bases clipped from V and 0 bases from J, the junction kept 5 bases outside the gene matches. CDR3: CASSLATGGSTDTQYF. The DNA for the CDR3 is TGTGCCAGCAGCTTGGCTACAGGGGGGAGCACAGATACGCAGTATTTT. Filled out from reference TRBV7-2 and TRBJ2-3, the complete variable domain reads GAGVSQSPSNKVTEKGKDVELRCDPISGHTALYWYRQSLGQGLEFLIYFQGNSAPDKSGLPSDRFSAERTGGSVSTLTIQRTQQEDSAVYLCASSLATGGSTDTQYFGPGTRLTVL.

This sequence joins TRBV7-9 and TRBJ2-1; 8 bases agree with TRBD1. The J segment lost 6 bases and the V segment lost 5 bases, leaving 3 bases of the junction unmatched. There are 13 residues in the CDR3. The germline CDR1 and CDR2 sequences are SEHNR and FQNEAQ (reference sequence). Written as DNA, the CDR3 is TGTGCCAGCAGCCATGGACAGGGCAATGAGCAGTTCTTC. Protein product: CASSHGQGNEQFF. The full variable domain, completed using reference TRBV7-9 and TRBJ2-1, is DTGVSQNPRHKITKRGQNVTFRCDPISEHNRLYWYRQTLGQGPEFLTYFQNEAQLEKSRLLSDRFSAERPKGSFSTLEIQRTEQGDSAMYLCASSHGQGNEQFFGPGTRLTVL.

V gene TRBV15 combines with J gene TRBJ2-7; a possible D gene is TRBD2 (6 bases). V was cut by 1 base and J by 4 bases, with 20 bases left in between. The CDR3 totals 17 residues. Germline loops: CDR1 LNHNV, CDR2 YYDKDF (reference sequence). CDR3 region: CATSRAKSGTYWYEQYF. The CDR3 bases are TGTGCCACCAGCAGAGCTAAGTCCGGGACTTACTGGTACGAGCAGTACTTC.

This clone was seen once. The rearrangement joins TRBV10-3 to TRBJ2-2; TRBD1 aligns across 9 bases. V lost 3 bases, J lost 2 bases, and 16 bases stayed unmatched. CDR3 length equals 20 residues. Germline V gives CDR1 ENHRY, CDR2 SYGVKD. This chain's CDR3 is CAISDHPGTGMGLNTGELFF. The CDR3 DNA reads as TGTGCCATCAGTGACCATCCCGGGACAGGGATGGGCCTTAACACCGGGGAGCTGTTTTTT.

The chain couples TRBV3-1 (or the pseudogene TRBV3-2) to TRBJ1-5; D remains ambiguous. V shed 0 bases and J shed 2 bases, with 14 bases lying between them. Germline V gene lookup returns CDR1 LGHDT and CDR2 YNNKEL (reference sequence). The CDR3 is 17 residues long. CDR3 sequence (DNA): TGTGCCAGCAGCCAAGAAAGGTCCGGGGTCGGCAATCAGCCCCAGCATTTT. It is translated as CASSQERSGVGNQPQHF.

The chain combines TRBV18 with TRBJ2-2; D not resolved. Germline V lookup: CDR1 KGHSH, CDR2 LQKENI. This CDR3 is built from 16 residues. V gave up 2 bases and J gave up 4 bases, with 14 bases separating them. CDR3: CASSPAQSPSTGELFF. CDR3 sequence (DNA): TGTGCCAGCTCACCAGCACAGAGCCCCAGCACCGGGGAGCTGTTTTTT.

This clone is medium-sized by share. J is TRBJ2-7 and V is TRBV18; 11 nucleotides agree with TRBD2. V lost 0 bases and J lost 1; bases outside the gene matches: 8. This CDR3 has 18 amino acids. CDR1 KGHSH and CDR2 LQKENI come from the germline V gene. For the CDR3, the DNA is TGTGCCAGCTCACCACCGACATATAGCGGGGGGGCGTCCTACGAGCAGTACTTC. Amino acids: CASSPPTYSGGASYEQYF. The full variable domain, in which reference TRBV18 and TRBJ2-7 provide the parts outside the CDR3, is NAGVMQNPRHLVRRRGQEARLRCSPMKGHSHVYWYRQLPEEGLKFMVYLQKENIIDESGMPKERFSAEFPKEGPSILRIQQVVRGDSAAYFCASSPPTYSGGASYEQYFGPGTRLTVT.

The sample holds one count of this clone. This chain uses TRBV5-1 with TRBJ1-6; D ambiguous. CDR1 and CDR2 from the germline V gene are SGHRS and YFSETQ. V was pared by 1 base and J by 3 bases, with 14 bases between. The CDR3 loop spans 17 amino acids. The CDR3 coding sequence is TGCGCCAGCAGCTTGTGGGTCAGAGATGTCTATAATTCACCCCTCCACTTT. Encoded protein: CASSLWVRDVYNSPLHF. Variable domain in full (rest from reference TRBV5-1 and TRBJ1-6): KAGVTQTPRYLIKTRGQQVTLSCSPISGHRSVSWYQQTPGQGLQFLFEYFSETQRNKGNFPGRFSGRQFSNSRSEMNVSTLELGDSALYLCASSLWVRDVYNSPLHFGNGTRLTVT.

The chain links TRBV7-3 to TRBJ2-7, with 13 positions matching TRBD2. After removal of 5 bases from V and 7 bases from J, the junction contained 5 bases not matched to a gene. The CDR3 is made up of 14 amino acids. Germline V gene lookup returns CDR1 SGHTA and CDR2 FQGTGA. In nucleotides, the CDR3 is TGTGCCAGCAGCCCAGGACTAGCGGGGGATGAGCAGTACTTC. Amino acids: CASSPGLAGDEQYF.

The chain recombines TRBV5-1 with TRBJ1-1; D possibly corresponds to TRBD1 (5 bases). Trimming cost V 6 bases and J 7 bases, with 19 bases left between them. In germline, CDR1 is SGHRS, CDR2 YFSETQ. This CDR3 has 14 residues. CDR3 residues: CASNPSLATDEAFF. In nucleotides, the CDR3 is TGCGCCAGCAATCCAAGCTTAGCGACAGATGAAGCTTTCTTT.

V usage is TRBV5-1 and J usage is TRBJ1-6; D is uncertain. The CDR3 sequence is 15 residues long. Germline lookup yields CDR1 SGHRS and CDR2 YFSETQ. V lost 0 bases and J lost 0, with 4 bases in between. The CDR3 protein is CASSLESSYNSPLHF. CDR3 coding DNA: TGCGCCAGCAGCTTGGAGAGCTCCTATAATTCACCCCTCCACTTT.

The V and J genes are TRBV6-5 and TRBJ1-2; D possibly corresponds to TRBD1 (5 bases). Germline V gives CDR1 MNHEY, CDR2 SVGAGI. The CDR3 runs to 14 residues. V shed 6 bases and J shed 6 bases, with 17 bases lying between them. The CDR3 loop is CASSPGWGEDGYTF. The CDR3 DNA is TGTGCCAGCAGCCCAGGTTGGGGGGAGGATGGCTACACCTTC.

This clone has just a few counts. The V gene is TRBV18, the J gene TRBJ2-2, with D tentatively TRBD1 (5 bases). This CDR3 has 16 residues. Germline CDR1 is KGHSH and CDR2 is LQKENI. V gave up 5 bases and J gave up 0 bases, with 13 bases separating them. This CDR3 reads CASSSLRVTNTGELFF. DNA for the CDR3: TGTGCCAGCTCATCTCTCAGGGTGACGAACACCGGGGAGCTGTTTTTT.

This clone is judged large. This chain uses TRBV4-2 with TRBJ2-6; D unclear. V was shortened by 2 bases and J by 3 bases, with 20 bases between the two germline ends. The V gene's germline CDR1 is LGHNA and CDR2 YNFKEQ. The CDR3 is 19 amino acids. In nucleotides, the CDR3 is TGTGCCAGCAGCCAAAATAGGGAAATGGGATCTAGTGGGGCCAACGTCCTGACTTTC. This translates into CASSQNREMGSSGANVLTF.

The chain employs TRBV7-2 and TRBJ2-7; 11 bases match TRBD2. CDR3 size: 15 residues. Germline CDR1 reads SGHTA; CDR2 reads FQGNSA. V was pared by 5 bases and J by 2 bases, with 5 bases of the junction left unmatched. As DNA, the CDR3 is TGTGCCAGCAGCCCCGGACTAGCGGGTCCCTACGAGCAGTACTTC. It yields the protein CASSPGLAGPYEQYF.

The chain is built from TRBV2 and TRBJ2-7, with TRBD1 identical over 8 bases. CDR1 and CDR2 (germline): SNHLY, FYNNEI. CDR3 length: 13 amino acids. The V gene end was trimmed by 4 bases and the J gene end by 6 bases; junction bases not matched to a gene: 5. The CDR3 loop reads CASSGVTGGEQYF. CDR3 in DNA: TGTGCCAGCAGTGGAGTCACAGGGGGCGAGCAGTACTTC.

This chain joins TRBV7-3 and TRBJ1-4, with D possibly matching TRBD1 (5 bases). The germline CDR1 and CDR2 sequences are SGHTA and FQGTGA. The CDR3 has 15 amino acids. V lost 2 bases to trimming and J lost 6 bases, with 13 bases between them. CDR3 sequence: CASSLSAGRDEKLFF. The CDR3 bases are TGTGCCAGCAGCTTATCTGCAGGGCGGGATGAAAAACTGTTTTTT. Full variable domain (rest looked up from reference TRBV7-3 and TRBJ1-4): GAGVSQTPSNKVTEKGKYVELRCDPISGHTALYWYRQSLGQGPEFLIYFQGTGAADDSGLPNDRFFAVRPEGSVSTLKIQRTERGDSAVYLCASSLSAGRDEKLFFGSGTQLSVL.

The CDR3 here is CASSFWANEQYF. CDR3 nucleotides: TGTGCCAGCAGTTTTTGGGCAAACGAGCAGTACTTC. The rearrangement joins TRBV28 to TRBJ2-7; D not certain. This CDR3 is built from 12 residues. V lost 3 bases, J lost 5 bases, and 8 bases lay in between. Germline lookup yields CDR1 MDHEN and CDR2 SYDVKM.

The genes are TRBV9 and TRBJ1-3, with D uncertain. CDR3 length: 15 residues. V lost 0 bases and J lost 2, with 9 bases in between. Germline lookup yields CDR1 SGDLS and CDR2 YYNGEE. This CDR3 reads CASSVGQAAGNTIYF. Here the CDR3 DNA reads TGTGCCAGCAGCGTAGGTCAGGCGGCTGGAAACACCATATATTTT.

The chain recombines TRBV3-1 (or the pseudogene TRBV3-2) with TRBJ2-7; D perhaps matches TRBD1 (6 bases). Germline assignment: CDR1 LGHDT and CDR2 YNNKEL (reference sequence). CDR3 length: 15 residues. Trimming removed 0 bases from V and 10 bases from J, with 19 bases in between. The CDR3 here is CASSQDTNQGTPQYF. The CDR3 region has the DNA TGTGCCAGCAGCCAAGATACGAATCAGGGGACACCACAGTACTTC.